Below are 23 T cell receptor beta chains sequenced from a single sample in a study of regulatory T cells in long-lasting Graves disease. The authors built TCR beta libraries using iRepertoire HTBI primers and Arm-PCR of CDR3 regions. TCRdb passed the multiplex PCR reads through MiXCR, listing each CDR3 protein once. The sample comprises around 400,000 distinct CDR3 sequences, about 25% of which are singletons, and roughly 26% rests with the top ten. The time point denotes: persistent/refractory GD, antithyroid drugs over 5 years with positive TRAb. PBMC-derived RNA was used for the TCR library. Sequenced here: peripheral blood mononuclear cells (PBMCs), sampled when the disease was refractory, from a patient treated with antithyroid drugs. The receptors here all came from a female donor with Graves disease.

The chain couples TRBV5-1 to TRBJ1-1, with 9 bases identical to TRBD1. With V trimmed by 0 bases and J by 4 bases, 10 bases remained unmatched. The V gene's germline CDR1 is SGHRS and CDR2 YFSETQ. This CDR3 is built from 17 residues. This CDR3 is CASSLDGTGSTPTEAFF. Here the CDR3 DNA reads TGCGCCAGCAGCTTGGATGGGACAGGGTCTACCCCCACTGAAGCTTTCTTT. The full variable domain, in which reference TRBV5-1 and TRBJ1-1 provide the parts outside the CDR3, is KAGVTQTPRYLIKTRGQQVTLSCSPISGHRSVSWYQQTPGQGLQFLFEYFSETQRNKGNFPGRFSGRQFSNSRSEMNVSTLELGDSALYLCASSLDGTGSTPTEAFFGQGTRLTVV.

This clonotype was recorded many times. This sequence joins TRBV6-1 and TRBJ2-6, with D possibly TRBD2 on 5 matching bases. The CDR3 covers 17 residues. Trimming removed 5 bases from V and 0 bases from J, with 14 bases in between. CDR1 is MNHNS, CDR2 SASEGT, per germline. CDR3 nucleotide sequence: TGTGCCAGCAGTCCCCGGACGGGAACCTCTGGGGCCAACGTCCTGACTTTC. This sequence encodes CASSPRTGTSGANVLTF.

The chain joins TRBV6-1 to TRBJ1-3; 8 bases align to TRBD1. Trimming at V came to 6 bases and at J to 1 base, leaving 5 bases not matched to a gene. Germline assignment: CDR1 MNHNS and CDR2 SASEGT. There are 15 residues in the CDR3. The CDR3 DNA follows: TGTGCCAGCAGGCCCGGGACAGGATCTGGAAACACCATATATTTT. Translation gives CASRPGTGSGNTIYF.

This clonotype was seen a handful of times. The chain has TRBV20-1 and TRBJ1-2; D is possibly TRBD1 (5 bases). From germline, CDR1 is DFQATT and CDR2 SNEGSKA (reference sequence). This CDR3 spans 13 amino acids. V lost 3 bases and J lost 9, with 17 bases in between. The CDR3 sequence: CSARGEVGGSYTF. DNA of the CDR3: TGCAGTGCTAGGGGGGAGGTCGGGGGTAGCTACACCTTC.

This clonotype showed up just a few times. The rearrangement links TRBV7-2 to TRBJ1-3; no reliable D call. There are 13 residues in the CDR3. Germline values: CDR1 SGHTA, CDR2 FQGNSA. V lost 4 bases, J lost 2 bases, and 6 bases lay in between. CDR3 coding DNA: TGTGCCAGCAGCTCGTACGCTGGAAACACCATATATTTT. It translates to CASSSYAGNTIYF.

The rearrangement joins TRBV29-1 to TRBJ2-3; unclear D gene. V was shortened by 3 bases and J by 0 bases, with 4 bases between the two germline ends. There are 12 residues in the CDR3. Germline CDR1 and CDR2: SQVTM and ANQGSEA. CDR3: CSVESSTDTQYF. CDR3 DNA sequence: TGCAGCGTTGAGAGCAGCACAGATACGCAGTATTTT.

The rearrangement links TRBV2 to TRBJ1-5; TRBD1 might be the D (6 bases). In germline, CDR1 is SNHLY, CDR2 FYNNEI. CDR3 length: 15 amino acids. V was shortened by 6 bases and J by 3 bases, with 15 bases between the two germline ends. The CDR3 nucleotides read TGTGCCAGCAGCGTACAGGGTCTGTTCAATCAGCCCCAGCATTTT. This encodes CASSVQGLFNQPQHF.

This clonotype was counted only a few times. CDR3 DNA: TGCAGTGCTAGTCGGCCGCCGTTGGGGACCCAGTACTTC. Its protein is CSASRPPLGTQYF. This chain links TRBV20-1 with TRBJ2-5; D is undetermined. Trimming shortened V by 3 bases and J by 7 bases, and 15 bases separated the two germline ends. Germline V CDR1 and CDR2: DFQATT, SNEGSKA (reference sequence). This CDR3 has 13 amino acids.

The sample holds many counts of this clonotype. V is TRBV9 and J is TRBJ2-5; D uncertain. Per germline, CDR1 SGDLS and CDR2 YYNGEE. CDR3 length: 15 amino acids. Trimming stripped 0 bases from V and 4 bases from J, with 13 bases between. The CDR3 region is CASSVDWAVGETQYF. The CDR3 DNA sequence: TGTGCCAGCAGCGTAGACTGGGCGGTCGGAGAGACCCAGTACTTC.

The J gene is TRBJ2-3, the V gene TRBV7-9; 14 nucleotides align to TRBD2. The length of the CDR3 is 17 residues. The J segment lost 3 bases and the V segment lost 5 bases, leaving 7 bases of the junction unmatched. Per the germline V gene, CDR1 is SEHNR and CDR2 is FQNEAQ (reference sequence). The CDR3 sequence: CASSLGTSGSGTDTQYF. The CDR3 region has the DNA TGTGCCAGCAGCCTAGGGACTAGCGGGAGTGGGACAGATACGCAGTATTTT.

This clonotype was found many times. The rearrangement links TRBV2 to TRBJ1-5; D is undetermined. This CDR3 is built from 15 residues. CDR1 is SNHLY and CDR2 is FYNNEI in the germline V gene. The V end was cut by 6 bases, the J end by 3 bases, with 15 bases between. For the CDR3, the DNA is TGTGCCAGCAGGGCAAACAGTTTCACCAATCAGCCCCAGCATTTT. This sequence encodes CASRANSFTNQPQHF.

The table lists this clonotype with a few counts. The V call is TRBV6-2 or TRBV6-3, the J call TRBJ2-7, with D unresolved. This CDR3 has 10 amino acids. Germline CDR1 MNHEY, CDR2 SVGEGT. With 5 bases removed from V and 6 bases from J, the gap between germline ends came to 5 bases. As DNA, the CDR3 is TGTGCCAGCAGTCTCGGCGAGCAGTACTTC. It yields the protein CASSLGEQYF.

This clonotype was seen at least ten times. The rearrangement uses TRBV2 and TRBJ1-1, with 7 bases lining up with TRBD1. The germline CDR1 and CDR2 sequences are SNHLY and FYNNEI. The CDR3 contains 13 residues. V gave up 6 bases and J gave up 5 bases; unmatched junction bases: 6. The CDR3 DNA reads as TGTGCCAGCAGCGACAGGGCAGAAACTGAAGCTTTCTTT. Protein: CASSDRAETEAFF.

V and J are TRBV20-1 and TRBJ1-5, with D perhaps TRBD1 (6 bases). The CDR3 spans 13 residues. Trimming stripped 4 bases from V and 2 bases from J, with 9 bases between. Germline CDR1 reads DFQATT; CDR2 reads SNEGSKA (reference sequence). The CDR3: CSATRQGNQPQHF. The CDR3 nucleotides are TGCAGTGCTACGCGACAGGGCAATCAGCCCCAGCATTTT.

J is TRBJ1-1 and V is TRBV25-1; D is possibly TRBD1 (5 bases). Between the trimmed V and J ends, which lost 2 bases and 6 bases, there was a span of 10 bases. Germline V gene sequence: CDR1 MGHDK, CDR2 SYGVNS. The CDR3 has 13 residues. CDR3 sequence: CASSEHRFSEAFF. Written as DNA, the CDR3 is TGTGCCAGCAGTGAACACAGGTTCTCTGAAGCTTTCTTT.

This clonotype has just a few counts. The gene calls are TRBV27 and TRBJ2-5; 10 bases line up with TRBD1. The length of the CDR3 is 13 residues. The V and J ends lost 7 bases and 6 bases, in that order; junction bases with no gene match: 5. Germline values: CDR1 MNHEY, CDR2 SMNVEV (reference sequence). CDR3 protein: CASTRQGAQTQYF. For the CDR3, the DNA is TGTGCCAGCACCCGACAGGGGGCCCAGACCCAGTACTTC.

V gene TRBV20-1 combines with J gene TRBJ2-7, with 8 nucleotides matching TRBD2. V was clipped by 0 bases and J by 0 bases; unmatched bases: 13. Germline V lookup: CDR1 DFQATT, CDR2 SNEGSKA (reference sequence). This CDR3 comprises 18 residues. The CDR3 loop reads CSARDLVTSGVSSYEQYF. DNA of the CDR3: TGCAGTGCTAGAGATTTAGTTACTAGCGGAGTTAGCTCCTACGAGCAGTACTTC.

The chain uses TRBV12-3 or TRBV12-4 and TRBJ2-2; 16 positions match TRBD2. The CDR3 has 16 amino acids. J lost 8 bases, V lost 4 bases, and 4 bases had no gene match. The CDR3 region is CASSWGLAGGLGELFF. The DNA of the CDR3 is TGTGCCAGCAGTTGGGGACTAGCGGGAGGGTTAGGGGAGCTGTTTTTT.

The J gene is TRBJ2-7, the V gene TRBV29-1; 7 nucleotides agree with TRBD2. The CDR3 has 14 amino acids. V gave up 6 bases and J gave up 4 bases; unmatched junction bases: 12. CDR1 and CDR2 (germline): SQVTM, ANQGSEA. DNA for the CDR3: TGCAGCGTCCAACTGGGTCTAGCGGATTACGAGCAGTACTTC. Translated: CSVQLGLADYEQYF.

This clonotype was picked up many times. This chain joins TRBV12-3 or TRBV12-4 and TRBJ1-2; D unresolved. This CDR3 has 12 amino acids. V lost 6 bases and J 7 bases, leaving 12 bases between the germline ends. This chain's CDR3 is CASSLTTFGYTF. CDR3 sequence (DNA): TGTGCCAGCAGCCTGACAACTTTTGGCTACACCTTC.

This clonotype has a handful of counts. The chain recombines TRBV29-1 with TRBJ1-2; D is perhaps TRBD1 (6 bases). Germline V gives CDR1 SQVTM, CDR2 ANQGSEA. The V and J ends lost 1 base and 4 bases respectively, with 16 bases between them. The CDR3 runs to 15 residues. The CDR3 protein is CSVEGWVRGGYGYTF. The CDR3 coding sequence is TGCAGCGTTGAAGGGTGGGTCAGGGGTGGCTATGGCTACACCTTC.

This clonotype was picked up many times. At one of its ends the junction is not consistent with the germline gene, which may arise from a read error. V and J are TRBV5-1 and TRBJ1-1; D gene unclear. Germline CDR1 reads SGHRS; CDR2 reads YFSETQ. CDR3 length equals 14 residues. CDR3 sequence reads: CASSLNSGNTEAFF. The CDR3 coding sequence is TGTGCCAGCAGCTTAAACAGCGGGAACACTGAAGCTTTCTTT.

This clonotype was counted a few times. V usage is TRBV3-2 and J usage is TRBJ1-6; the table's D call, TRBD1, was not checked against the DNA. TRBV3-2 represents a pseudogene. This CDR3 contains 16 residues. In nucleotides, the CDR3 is TGTGCCAGCAGCCAGACCCGGGACAACTATAATTCACCCCTCCACTTT. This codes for CASSQTRDNYNSPLHF.